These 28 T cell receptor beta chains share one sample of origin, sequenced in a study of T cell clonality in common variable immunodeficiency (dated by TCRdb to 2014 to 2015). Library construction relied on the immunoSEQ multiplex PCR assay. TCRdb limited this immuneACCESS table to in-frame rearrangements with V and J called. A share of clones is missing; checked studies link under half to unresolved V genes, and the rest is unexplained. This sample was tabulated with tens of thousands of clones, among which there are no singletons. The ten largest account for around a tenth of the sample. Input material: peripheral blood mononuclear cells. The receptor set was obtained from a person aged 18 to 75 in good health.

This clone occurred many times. The CDR3 spells CASMLTSESEQFF. The CDR3 bases that were read are TGCGCCAGCATGCTCACTAGCGAGAGTGAG. The rearrangement links TRBV5-1 to TRBJ2-1; 7 positions agree with TRBD2. The read is 3 residues too short to cover the CDR3 end, so that end is filled in from the germline J gene. Germline lookup yields CDR1 SGHRS and CDR2 YFSETQ. Trimming cost V 6 bases and J 9 bases; bases outside gene matches: 9. The CDR3 runs to 13 residues.

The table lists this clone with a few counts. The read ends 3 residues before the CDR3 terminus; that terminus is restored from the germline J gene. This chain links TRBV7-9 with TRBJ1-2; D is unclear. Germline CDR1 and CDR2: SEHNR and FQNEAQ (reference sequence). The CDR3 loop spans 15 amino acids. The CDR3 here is CASSSLSGSAGDYTF. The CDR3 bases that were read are TGTGCCAGCAGCTCACTCAGCGGGAGTGCAGGTGAC.

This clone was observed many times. The part of the CDR3 DNA that was read is TGTGCCAGCAGCGCGGGACAGGGCCGTCTCAATGAG. This sequence encodes CASSAGQGRLNE. The CDR3 in full is CASSAGQGRLNEQFF. The chain has TRBV7-9 and TRBJ2-1; the match to TRBD1 covers 9 bases. The CDR3 is cut off 3 residues early in the read; its end comes from the germline J gene. With 5 bases clipped from V and 6 bases from J, the junction kept 8 bases outside the gene matches. Germline V gene data show CDR1 as SEHNR and CDR2 as FQNEAQ (reference sequence). CDR3 size: 15 residues.

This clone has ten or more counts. This CDR3 is CASSIVRVQPQHF. The sequenced CDR3 bases are TGTGCCAGTAGTATAGTGAGGGTTCAGCCC. The V and J genes are TRBV19 and TRBJ1-5; D not certain. The read falls 3 residues short of the CDR3 end, and the missing part is taken from the germline J gene. V was shortened by 1 base and J by 6 bases, with 7 bases between the two germline ends. This CDR3 is built from 13 residues. Germline assignment: CDR1 LNHDA and CDR2 SQIVND (reference sequence).

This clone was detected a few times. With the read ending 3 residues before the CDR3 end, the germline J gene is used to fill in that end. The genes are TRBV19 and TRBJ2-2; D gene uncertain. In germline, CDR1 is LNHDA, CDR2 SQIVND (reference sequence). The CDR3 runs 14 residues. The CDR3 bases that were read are TGTGCCAGTAGTATAACGTCCACTAATGAAAAG. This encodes CASSITSTNEK. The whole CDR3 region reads CASSITSTNEKLFF.

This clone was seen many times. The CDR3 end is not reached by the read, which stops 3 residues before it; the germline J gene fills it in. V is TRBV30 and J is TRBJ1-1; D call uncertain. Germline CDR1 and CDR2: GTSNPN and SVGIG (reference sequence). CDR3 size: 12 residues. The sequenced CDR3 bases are TGTGCCTGGAGGAAATTGTCACAGGAA. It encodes CAWRKLSQE. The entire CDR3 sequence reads CAWRKLSQEAFF.

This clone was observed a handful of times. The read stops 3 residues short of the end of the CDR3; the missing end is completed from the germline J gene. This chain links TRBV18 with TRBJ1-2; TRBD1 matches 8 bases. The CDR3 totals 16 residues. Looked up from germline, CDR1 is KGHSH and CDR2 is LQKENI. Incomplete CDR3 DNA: TGTGCCAGCTCACTCACGACAGGGGTCAATACAGATACC. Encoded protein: CASSLTTGVNTDT. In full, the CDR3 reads CASSLTTGVNTDTYTF.

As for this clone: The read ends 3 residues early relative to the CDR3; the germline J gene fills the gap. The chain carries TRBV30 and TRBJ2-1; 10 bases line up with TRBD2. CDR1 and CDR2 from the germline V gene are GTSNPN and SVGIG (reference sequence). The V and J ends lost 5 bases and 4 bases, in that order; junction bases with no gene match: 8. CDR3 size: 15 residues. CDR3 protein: CAWRSGTSEYNEQFF. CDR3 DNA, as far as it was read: TGTGCCTGGCGATCCGGGACTAGCGAATACAATGAG. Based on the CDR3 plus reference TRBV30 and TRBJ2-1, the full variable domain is SQTIHQWPATLVQPVGSPLSLECTVEGTSNPNLYWYRQAAGRGLQLLFYSVGIGQISSEVPQNLSASRPQDRQFILSSKKLLLSDSGFYLCAWRSGTSEYNEQFFGPGTRLTVL.

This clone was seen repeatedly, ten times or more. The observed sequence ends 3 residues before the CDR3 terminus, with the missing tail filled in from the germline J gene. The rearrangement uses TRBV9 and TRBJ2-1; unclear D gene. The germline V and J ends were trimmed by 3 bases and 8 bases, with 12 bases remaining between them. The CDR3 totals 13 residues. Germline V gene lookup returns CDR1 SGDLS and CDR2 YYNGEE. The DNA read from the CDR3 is TGTGCCAGCAGCGCAAAGCCTCGGGATGAG. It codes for CASSAKPRDE. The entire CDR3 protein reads CASSAKPRDEQFF.

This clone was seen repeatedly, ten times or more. The CDR3 sequence is CASSPPYPGLAGATGELFF. The sequenced CDR3 bases are TGTGCCAGCTCACCACCGTACCCAGGACTAGCGGGAGCTACCGGGGAG. V and J are TRBV18 and TRBJ2-2; 13 nucleotides agree with TRBD2. The read terminates 3 residues ahead of where the CDR3 ends, so the germline J gene completes it. V shed 0 bases and J 5 bases; nucleotides not matched to a gene: 9. The CDR3 runs 19 residues. The germline V gene encodes CDR1 KGHSH and CDR2 LQKENI.

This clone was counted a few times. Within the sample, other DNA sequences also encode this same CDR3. The part of the CDR3 DNA that was read is TGTGCCAGCAGCCTCGGGACTAACTATGGT. Amino acids: CASSLGTNYG. In full, the CDR3 reads CASSLGTNYGQYF. The chain links TRBV7-9 to TRBJ2-4, with 7 bases aligning to TRBD2. The DNA ends 3 residues before the CDR3 does, and the rest of the CDR3 is filled in from the germline J gene. Germline CDR1 SEHNR, CDR2 FQNEAQ (reference sequence). The CDR3 has 13 amino acids.

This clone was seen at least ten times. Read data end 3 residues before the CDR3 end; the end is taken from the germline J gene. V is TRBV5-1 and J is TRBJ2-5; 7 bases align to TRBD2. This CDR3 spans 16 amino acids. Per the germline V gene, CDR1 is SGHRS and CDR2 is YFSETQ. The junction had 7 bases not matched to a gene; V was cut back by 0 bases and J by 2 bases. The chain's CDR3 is CASSLGLAEVQETQYF. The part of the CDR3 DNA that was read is TGCGCCAGCAGCTTGGGGCTAGCGGAGGTACAAGAGACC.

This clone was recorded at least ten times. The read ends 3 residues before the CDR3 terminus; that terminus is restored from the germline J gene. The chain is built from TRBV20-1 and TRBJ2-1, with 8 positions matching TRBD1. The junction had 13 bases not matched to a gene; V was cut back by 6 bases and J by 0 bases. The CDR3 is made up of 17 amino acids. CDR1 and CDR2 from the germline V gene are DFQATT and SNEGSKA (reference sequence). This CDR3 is CSAQGTQGASSYNEQFF. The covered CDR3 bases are TGCAGTGCACAGGGGACCCAGGGGGCAAGCTCCTACAATGAG.

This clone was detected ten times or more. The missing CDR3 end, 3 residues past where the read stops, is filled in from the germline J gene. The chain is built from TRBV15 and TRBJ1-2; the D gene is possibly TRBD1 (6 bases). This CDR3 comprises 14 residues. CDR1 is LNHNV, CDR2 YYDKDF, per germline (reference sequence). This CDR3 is CATSSLTGTQGYTF. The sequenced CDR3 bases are TGTGCCACCAGCAGCCTGACCGGGACACAAGGC. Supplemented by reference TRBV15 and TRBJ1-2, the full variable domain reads DAMVIQNPRYQVTQFGKPVTLSCSQTLNHNVMYWYQQKSSQAPKLLFHYYDKDFNNEADTPDNFQSRRPNTSFCFLDIRSPGLGDTAMYLCATSSLTGTQGYTFGSGTRLTVV.

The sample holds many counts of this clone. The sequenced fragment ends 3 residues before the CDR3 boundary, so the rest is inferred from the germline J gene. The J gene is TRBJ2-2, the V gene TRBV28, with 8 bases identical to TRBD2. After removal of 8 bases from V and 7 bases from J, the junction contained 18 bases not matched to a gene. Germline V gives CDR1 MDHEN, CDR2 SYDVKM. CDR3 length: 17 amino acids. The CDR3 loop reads CASGFREASGRIGELFF. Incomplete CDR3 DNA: TGTGCCAGCGGCTTTCGGGAGGCGAGCGGGAGAATCGGGGAG.

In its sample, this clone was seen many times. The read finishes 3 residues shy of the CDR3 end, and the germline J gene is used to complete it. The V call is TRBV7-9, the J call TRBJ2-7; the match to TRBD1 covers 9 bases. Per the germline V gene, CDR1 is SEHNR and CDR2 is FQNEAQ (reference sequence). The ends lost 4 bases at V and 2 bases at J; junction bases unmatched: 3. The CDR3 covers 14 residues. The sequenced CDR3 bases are TGTGCCAGCAGCTCGACAGGGGGAACCTACGAG. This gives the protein CASSSTGGTYE. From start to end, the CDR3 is CASSSTGGTYEQYF.

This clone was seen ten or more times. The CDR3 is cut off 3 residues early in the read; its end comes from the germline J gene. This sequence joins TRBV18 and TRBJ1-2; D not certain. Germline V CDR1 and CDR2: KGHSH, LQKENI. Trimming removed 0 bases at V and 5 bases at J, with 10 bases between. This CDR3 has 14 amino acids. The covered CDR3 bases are TGTGCCAGCTCACCACCGATTACCCTATATGGC. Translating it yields CASSPPITLYG. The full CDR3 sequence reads CASSPPITLYGYTF.

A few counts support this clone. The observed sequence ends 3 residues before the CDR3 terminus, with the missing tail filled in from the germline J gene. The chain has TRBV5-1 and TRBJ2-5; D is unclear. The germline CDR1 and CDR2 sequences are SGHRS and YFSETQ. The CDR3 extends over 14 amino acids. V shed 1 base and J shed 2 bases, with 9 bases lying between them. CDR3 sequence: CASSLNVRQETQYF. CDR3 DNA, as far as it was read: TGCGCCAGCAGCTTGAACGTCAGACAAGAGACC.

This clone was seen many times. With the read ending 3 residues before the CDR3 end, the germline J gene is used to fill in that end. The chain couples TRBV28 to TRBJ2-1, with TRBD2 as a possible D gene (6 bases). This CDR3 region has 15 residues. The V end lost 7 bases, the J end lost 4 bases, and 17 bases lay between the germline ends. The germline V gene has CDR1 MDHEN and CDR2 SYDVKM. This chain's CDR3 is CASTPHGSGYNEQFF. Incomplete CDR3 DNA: TGTGCCAGCACCCCTCACGGGAGCGGATACAATGAG.

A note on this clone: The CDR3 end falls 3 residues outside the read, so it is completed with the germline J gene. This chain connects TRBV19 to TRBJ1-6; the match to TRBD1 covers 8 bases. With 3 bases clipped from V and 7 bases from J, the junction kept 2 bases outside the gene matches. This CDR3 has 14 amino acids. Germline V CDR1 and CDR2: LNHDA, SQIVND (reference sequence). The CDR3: CASSMGQANSPLHF. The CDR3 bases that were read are TGTGCCAGTAGTATGGGACAGGCCAATTCACCC. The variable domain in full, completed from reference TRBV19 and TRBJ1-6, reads DGGITQSPKYLFRKEGQNVTLSCEQNLNHDAMYWYRQDPGQGLRLIYYSQIVNDFQKGDIAEGYSVSREKKESFPLTVTSAQKNPTAFYLCASSMGQANSPLHFGNGTRLTVT.

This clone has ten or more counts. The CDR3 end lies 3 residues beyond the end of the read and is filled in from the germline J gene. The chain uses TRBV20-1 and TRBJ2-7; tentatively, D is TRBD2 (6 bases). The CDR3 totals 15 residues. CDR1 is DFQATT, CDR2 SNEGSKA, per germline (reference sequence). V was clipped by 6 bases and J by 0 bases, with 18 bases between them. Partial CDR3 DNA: TGCAGTGCGATCGGGGGTGAGTTAAGCTCCTACGAG. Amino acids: CSAIGGELSSYE. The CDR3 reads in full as CSAIGGELSSYEQYF.

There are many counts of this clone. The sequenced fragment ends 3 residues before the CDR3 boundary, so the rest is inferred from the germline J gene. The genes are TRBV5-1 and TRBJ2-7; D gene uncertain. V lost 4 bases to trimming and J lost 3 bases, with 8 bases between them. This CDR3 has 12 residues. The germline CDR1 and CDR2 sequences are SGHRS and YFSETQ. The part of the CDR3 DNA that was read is TGCGCCAGCAGCCAGGTCGACTACGAG. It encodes CASSQVDYE. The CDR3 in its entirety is CASSQVDYEQYF. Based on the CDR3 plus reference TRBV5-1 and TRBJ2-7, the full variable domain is KAGVTQTPRYLIKTRGQQVTLSCSPISGHRSVSWYQQTPGQGLQFLFEYFSETQRNKGNFPGRFSGRQFSNSRSEMNVSTLELGDSALYLCASSQVDYEQYFGPGTRLTVT.

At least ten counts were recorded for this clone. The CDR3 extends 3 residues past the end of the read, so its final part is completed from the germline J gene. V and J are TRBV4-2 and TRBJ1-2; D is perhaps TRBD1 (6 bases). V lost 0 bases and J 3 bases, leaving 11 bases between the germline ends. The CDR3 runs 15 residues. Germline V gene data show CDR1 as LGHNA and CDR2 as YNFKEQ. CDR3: CASSQDLAGDYGYTF. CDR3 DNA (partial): TGTGCCAGCAGCCAAGATCTAGCAGGGGACTATGGC.

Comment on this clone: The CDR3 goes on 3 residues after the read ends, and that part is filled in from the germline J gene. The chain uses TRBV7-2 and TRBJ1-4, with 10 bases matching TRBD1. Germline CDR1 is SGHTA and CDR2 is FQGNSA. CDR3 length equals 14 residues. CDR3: CASNPGQGISPLFF. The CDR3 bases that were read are TGTGCCAGCAACCCGGGACAGGGGATATCACCA.

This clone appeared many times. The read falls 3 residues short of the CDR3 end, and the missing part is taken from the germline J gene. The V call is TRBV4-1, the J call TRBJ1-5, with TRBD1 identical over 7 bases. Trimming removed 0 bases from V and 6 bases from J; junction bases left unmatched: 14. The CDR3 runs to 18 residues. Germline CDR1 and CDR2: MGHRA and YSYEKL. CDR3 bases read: TGCGCCAGCAGCCAAGAGGGAGTGACAGGGCCCCTCAGTCAGCCC. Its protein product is CASSQEGVTGPLSQP. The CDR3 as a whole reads CASSQEGVTGPLSQPQHF.

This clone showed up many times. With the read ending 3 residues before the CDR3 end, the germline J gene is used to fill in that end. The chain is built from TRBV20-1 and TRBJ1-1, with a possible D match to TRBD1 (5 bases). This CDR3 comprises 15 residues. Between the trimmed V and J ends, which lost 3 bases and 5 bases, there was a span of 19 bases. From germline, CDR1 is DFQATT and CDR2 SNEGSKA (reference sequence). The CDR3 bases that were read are TGCAGTGCTAGTAGGCTTTTTGCGGGGGGGACTGAA. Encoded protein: CSASRLFAGGTE. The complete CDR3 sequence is CSASRLFAGGTEAFF.

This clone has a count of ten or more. CDR3 DNA, as far as it was read: TGCAGTGCCCGTCCCTGGGGACTAGCGGGTAGCTACTCCTACGAG. Translating gives CSARPWGLAGSYSYE. The full CDR3 is CSARPWGLAGSYSYEQYF. The chain combines TRBV20-1 with TRBJ2-7; 12 nucleotides match TRBD2. The read ends 3 residues early relative to the CDR3; the germline J gene fills the gap. The CDR3 consists of 18 residues. V lost 6 bases and J lost 0; bases outside the gene matches: 15. Germline V CDR1 and CDR2: DFQATT, SNEGSKA (reference sequence).

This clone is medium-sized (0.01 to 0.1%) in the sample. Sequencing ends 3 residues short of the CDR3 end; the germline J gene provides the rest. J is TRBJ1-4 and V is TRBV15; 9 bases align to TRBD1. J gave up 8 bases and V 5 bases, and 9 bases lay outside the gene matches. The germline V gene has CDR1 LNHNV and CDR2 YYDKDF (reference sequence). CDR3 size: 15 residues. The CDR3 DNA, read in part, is TGTGCCACCAGCGAACAGGGGGCGCCGGGAGAAAAA. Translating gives CATSEQGAPGEK. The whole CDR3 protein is CATSEQGAPGEKLFF.